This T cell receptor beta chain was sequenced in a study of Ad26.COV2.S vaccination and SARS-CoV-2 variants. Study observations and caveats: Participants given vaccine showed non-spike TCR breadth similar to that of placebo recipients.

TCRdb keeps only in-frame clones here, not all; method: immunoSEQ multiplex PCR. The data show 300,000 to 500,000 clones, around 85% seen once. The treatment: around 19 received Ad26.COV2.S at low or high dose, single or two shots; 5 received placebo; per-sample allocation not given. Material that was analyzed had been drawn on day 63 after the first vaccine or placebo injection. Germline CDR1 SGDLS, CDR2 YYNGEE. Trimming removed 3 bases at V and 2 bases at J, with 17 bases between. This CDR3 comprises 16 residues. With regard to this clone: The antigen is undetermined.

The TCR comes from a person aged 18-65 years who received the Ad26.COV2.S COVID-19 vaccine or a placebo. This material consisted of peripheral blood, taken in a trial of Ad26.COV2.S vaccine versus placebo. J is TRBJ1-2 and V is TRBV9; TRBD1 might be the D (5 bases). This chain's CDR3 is CASSASTPTANYGYTF. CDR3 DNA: TGTGCCAGCAGCGCCTCCACGCCGACAGCAAACTATGGCTACACCTTC.